The present TCR beta chain was sequenced within a study of blood T cells in healthy people across ages. Concerning this clonotype: The CDR3 carries no conserved terminal phenylalanine or tryptophan, so it likely arises from a read error.

The authors ran a second PCR of 7 to 11 cycles using a sample-barcoded 5' primer and a J-beta primer mix. A single record per CDR3 protein comes from TCRdb applying MiXCR to the 5' RACE reads. The sample includes approximately 800,000 distinct CDR3 sequences, 36% of them seen just once. The sequenced sample was blood. The TCR comes from a man younger than 35 in good health.

The CDR3 sequence: CANSPRQGRDYGYTL. In nucleotides, the CDR3 is TGTGCCAACTCACCGCGACAGGGGAGAGACTATGGCTACACCTTA. The rearrangement links TRBV18 to TRBJ1-2, with 8 bases identical to TRBD1. The CDR3 covers 15 residues. Germline V gene lookup returns CDR1 KGHSH and CDR2 LQKENI.